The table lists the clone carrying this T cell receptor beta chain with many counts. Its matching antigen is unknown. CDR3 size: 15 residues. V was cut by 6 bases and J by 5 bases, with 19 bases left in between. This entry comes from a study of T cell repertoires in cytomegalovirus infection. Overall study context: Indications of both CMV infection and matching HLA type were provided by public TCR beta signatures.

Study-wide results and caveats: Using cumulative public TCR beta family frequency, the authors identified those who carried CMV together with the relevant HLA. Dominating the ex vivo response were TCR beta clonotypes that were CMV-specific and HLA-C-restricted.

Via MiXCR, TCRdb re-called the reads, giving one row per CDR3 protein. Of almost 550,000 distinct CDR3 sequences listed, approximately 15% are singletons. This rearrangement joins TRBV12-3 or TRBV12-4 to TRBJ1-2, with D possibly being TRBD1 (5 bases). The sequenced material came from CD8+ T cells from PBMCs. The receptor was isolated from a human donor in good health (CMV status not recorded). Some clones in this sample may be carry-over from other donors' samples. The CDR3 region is CASRPRRDLSYGYTF. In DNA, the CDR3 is TGTGCCAGCAGGCCCCGCCGGGACCTGTCTTATGGCTACACCTTC.